This passage covers 27 T cell receptor beta chains from one sample sequenced in a study of OX40 agonist ivuxolimab in advanced cancers. Data came from immunoSEQ multiplex PCR; TCRdb stores just in-frame clones and leaves some out. The sample has about 80,000 clones, around 90% seen once; the top ten hold about 0.2%. The sample here was CD4+ or CD8+ T cells sorted from blood, taken in a trial of the OX40 agonist ivuxolimab. All receptors come from an adult with an advanced solid tumor such as melanoma, head and neck, liver or kidney cancer.

CDR3 nucleotide sequence: TGTGCCAGCAGTTCAGTGATGAACACTGAAGCTTTCTTT. As protein: CASSSVMNTEAFF. J is TRBJ1-1 and V is TRBV27; D remains ambiguous. The CDR3 consists of 13 residues. V was shortened by 4 bases and J by 0 bases, with 6 bases between the two germline ends. Germline loops: CDR1 MNHEY, CDR2 SMNVEV (reference sequence).

The rearrangement joins TRBV2 to TRBJ1-1; D is unclear. The V gene lost 1 base and the J gene lost 1 base, with 7 bases spanning the gap. This CDR3 is built from 14 residues. CDR1 and CDR2 from the germline V gene are SNHLY and FYNNEI. The CDR3 region has the DNA TGTGCCAGCAGTGAAGAACAGACGAACACTGAAGCTTTCTTT. As protein: CASSEEQTNTEAFF.

J is TRBJ1-5 and V is TRBV28; tentative D call: TRBD1 (5 bases). V dropped 4 bases and J dropped 11 bases, with 12 bases sitting between them. CDR1 is MDHEN and CDR2 is SYDVKM in the germline V gene. The CDR3 contains 12 residues. In DNA, the CDR3 is TGTGCCAGCAGTTACGGGACCCTTGCCCAGCATTTT. It yields the protein CASSYGTLAQHF.

This chain links TRBV15 with TRBJ1-4, with D possibly TRBD1 on 6 matching bases. The CDR3 length is 15 residues. The V end was cut by 5 bases, the J end by 5 bases, with 15 bases between. Germline V CDR1 and CDR2: LNHNV, YYDKDF (reference sequence). The CDR3 DNA follows: TGTGCCACCAGCGAGCGTGACAGGCTGAATGAAAAACTGTTTTTT. Translating gives CATSERDRLNEKLFF.

The chain couples TRBV5-5 to TRBJ1-2; D unresolved. The CDR3 is made up of 12 amino acids. Germline lookup yields CDR1 SGHKS and CDR2 YYEKEE (reference sequence). Between the trimmed V and J ends, which lost 1 base and 6 bases, there was a span of 7 bases. The CDR3 is CASSLSLDGYTF. In DNA form, the CDR3 reads TGTGCCAGCAGCTTGTCCTTAGATGGCTACACCTTC. Full variable domain (rest looked up from reference TRBV5-5 and TRBJ1-2): DAGVTQSPTHLIKTRGQQVTLRCSPISGHKSVSWYQQVLGQGPQFIFQYYEKEERGRGNFPDRFSARQFPNYSSELNVNALLLGDSALYLCASSLSLDGYTFGSGTRLTVV.

V and J are TRBV7-6 and TRBJ2-2; TRBD2 agrees at 10 bases. The CDR3 consists of 18 residues. Germline V lookup: CDR1 SGHVS, CDR2 FNYEAQ. The J segment lost 3 bases and the V segment lost 5 bases, leaving 12 bases of the junction unmatched. CDR3 sequence reads: CASSLSSAGGTYTGELFF. In nucleotides, the CDR3 is TGTGCCAGCAGCCTCTCCTCAGCGGGGGGGACTTACACCGGGGAGCTGTTTTTT.

This rearrangement joins TRBV28 to TRBJ2-1; 9 nucleotides match TRBD1. Germline values: CDR1 MDHEN, CDR2 SYDVKM. CDR3 size: 15 residues. The J segment lost 4 bases and the V segment lost 6 bases, leaving 7 bases of the junction unmatched. CDR3 protein: CASSATGGTYNEQFF. CDR3 nucleotides: TGTGCCAGCAGCGCGACAGGGGGAACATACAATGAGCAGTTCTTC.

CDR3 nucleotide sequence: TGTGCCAGCAGGCGACTAGCGGGGAACACCGGGGAGCTGTTTTTT. Amino acid sequence: CASRRLAGNTGELFF. The rearrangement uses TRBV28 and TRBJ2-2, with TRBD2 matching 10 bases. The junction had 2 bases not matched to a gene; V was cut back by 6 bases and J by 1 base. Germline V gene sequence: CDR1 MDHEN, CDR2 SYDVKM. This CDR3 contains 15 residues.

J is TRBJ1-4 and V is TRBV5-1, with D uncertain. V lost 4 bases and J lost 8, with 12 bases in between. CDR3 length: 13 residues. Germline-derived CDR1 and CDR2 are SGHRS and YFSETQ. The CDR3 DNA is TGCGCCAGCAGCCTTCGGATGGGGGAAAAACTGTTTTTT. Protein sequence: CASSLRMGEKLFF.

The rearrangement joins TRBV7-9 to TRBJ2-5; 11 bases are a match to TRBD2. This CDR3 spans 15 amino acids. J was trimmed by 3 bases and V by 5 bases; bases with no gene match: 5. Germline-derived CDR1 and CDR2 are SEHNR and FQNEAQ (reference sequence). The CDR3 spells CASSPGLAGKETQYF. In DNA, the CDR3 is TGTGCCAGCAGCCCCGGACTAGCGGGCAAAGAGACCCAGTACTTC.

This chain uses TRBV6-5 with TRBJ2-3; TRBD2 is a possible D gene (5 bases). From germline, CDR1 is MNHEY and CDR2 SVGAGI. The ends were cut back, 5 bases at V and 4 bases at J, with 16 bases in the middle. This CDR3 has 15 amino acids. In DNA form, the CDR3 reads TGTGCCAGCAGTGGCCGGGATCGGCGCCCAGATACGCAGTATTTT. This codes for CASSGRDRRPDTQYF.

This chain uses TRBV19 with TRBJ2-7; 9 positions agree with TRBD2. The J segment lost 5 bases and the V segment lost 3 bases, leaving 8 bases of the junction unmatched. The germline V gene encodes CDR1 LNHDA and CDR2 SQIVND (reference sequence). The CDR3 is 15 amino acids. The CDR3 loop reads CASSIAGGPFDEQYF. CDR3 DNA sequence: TGTGCCAGTAGTATCGCGGGAGGGCCGTTCGACGAGCAGTACTTC.

This clone was found a few times. The chain is built from TRBV19 and TRBJ1-5, with TRBD1 as a possible D gene (6 bases). Trimming cost V 5 bases and J 4 bases, with 21 bases left between them. Looked up from germline, CDR1 is LNHDA and CDR2 is SQIVND (reference sequence). This CDR3 has 17 residues. CDR3 nucleotides: TGTGCCAGTAGTCCCGACAGGACGAGGGGATTTAATCAGCCCCAGCATTTT. Its protein product is CASSPDRTRGFNQPQHF.

This sequence joins TRBV5-1 and TRBJ1-2, with D uncertain. Germline CDR1 reads SGHRS; CDR2 reads YFSETQ. The CDR3 runs to 16 residues. V was trimmed by 4 bases and J by 7 bases, leaving 23 bases between them. The chain's CDR3 is CASSDPPVGIGPGYTF. In nucleotides, the CDR3 is TGCGCCAGCAGCGACCCTCCTGTCGGGATCGGGCCTGGCTACACCTTC.

The gene calls are TRBV4-1 and TRBJ1-6; D possibly corresponds to TRBD1 (5 bases). The germline V and J ends were trimmed by 3 bases and 5 bases, with 11 bases remaining between them. The CDR3 runs 15 residues. Germline CDR1 and CDR2: MGHRA and YSYEKL. The CDR3 sequence is CASSQEGPNNSPLHF. The DNA for the CDR3 is TGCGCCAGCAGCCAGGAGGGACCGAATAATTCACCCCTCCACTTT.

V is TRBV15 and J is TRBJ2-3; the match to TRBD2 covers 9 bases. Germline V gene lookup returns CDR1 LNHNV and CDR2 YYDKDF (reference sequence). The ends lost 1 base at V and 6 bases at J; junction bases unmatched: 5. This CDR3 region has 15 residues. The CDR3 here is CATSRGSGGLDTQYF. CDR3 coding DNA: TGTGCCACCAGCAGAGGTAGCGGGGGATTGGATACGCAGTATTTT. Drawing the rest from reference TRBV15 and TRBJ2-3, the complete variable domain is DAMVIQNPRYQVTQFGKPVTLSCSQTLNHNVMYWYQQKSSQAPKLLFHYYDKDFNNEADTPDNFQSRRPNTSFCFLDIRSPGLGDTAMYLCATSRGSGGLDTQYFGPGTRLTVL.

The chain recombines TRBV7-3 with TRBJ1-3; D might be TRBD1 (5 bases). There are 15 residues in the CDR3. V was clipped by 5 bases and J by 3 bases, with 14 bases between them. Germline loops: CDR1 SGHTA, CDR2 FQGTGA. The CDR3 sequence is CASSLSGQGGNTIYF. CDR3 coding DNA: TGTGCCAGCAGCCTCTCGGGGCAGGGTGGAAACACCATATATTTT.

The gene calls are TRBV6-6 and TRBJ1-4; 9 nucleotides line up with TRBD1. V lost 6 bases to trimming and J lost 7 bases; unmatched junction nucleotides: 9. The CDR3 consists of 15 residues. Germline V gene data show CDR1 as MNHNY and CDR2 as SVGAGI (reference sequence). In nucleotides, the CDR3 is TGTGCCAGCAGACCCTTTCGGGACAGGGCTGAAAAACTGTTTTTT. As protein: CASRPFRDRAEKLFF.

V usage is TRBV30 and J usage is TRBJ2-3; the D is unclear. The germline gives CDR1 GTSNPN, CDR2 SVGIG (reference sequence). This CDR3 is built from 17 residues. Trimming removed 4 bases at V and 3 bases at J, with 23 bases between. The CDR3 DNA is TGTGCCTGGATCTCCATCTCGCAAGCAAGGCCTACAGATACGCAGTATTTT. Amino acid sequence: CAWISISQARPTDTQYF.

The chain carries TRBV2 and TRBJ2-7; no firm D call. There are 14 residues in the CDR3. CDR1 and CDR2 from the germline V gene are SNHLY and FYNNEI. Trimming took 6 bases from V and 6 from J, leaving 18 bases between them. CDR3 DNA sequence: TGTGCCAGCAGGCGGAGTGGGTTCGGTTCCGAGCAGTACTTC. It yields the protein CASRRSGFGSEQYF.

The chain joins TRBV5-1 to TRBJ1-1; tentatively, D is TRBD1 (5 bases). The CDR3 extends over 15 amino acids. Germline assignment: CDR1 SGHRS and CDR2 YFSETQ. V lost 4 bases, J lost 0 bases, and 13 bases lay in between. The CDR3 spells CASSPGGGVNTEAFF. The CDR3 DNA reads TGCGCCAGCAGCCCCGGCGGAGGGGTGAACACTGAAGCTTTCTTT.

The DNA for the CDR3 is TGCGCCAGCAGCTTGGCCCAGGACCCCTACGAGCAGTACTTC. Its translation is CASSLAQDPYEQYF. This rearrangement joins TRBV5-1 to TRBJ2-7; D is unresolved. The V gene lost 0 bases and the J gene lost 2 bases, with 9 bases spanning the gap. The CDR3 sequence is 14 residues long. Germline CDR1 SGHRS, CDR2 YFSETQ.

The chain carries TRBV6-5 and TRBJ1-2; possibly TRBD1 for D (5 bases). The germline V gene encodes CDR1 MNHEY and CDR2 SVGAGI. V dropped 7 bases and J dropped 3 bases, with 18 bases sitting between them. The CDR3 sequence is 15 residues long. This CDR3 is CASTPHGGVDYGYTF. For the CDR3, the DNA is TGTGCCAGCACCCCACACGGGGGAGTGGACTATGGCTACACCTTC.

The chain links TRBV6-1 to TRBJ1-3; D is unclear. Germline V CDR1 and CDR2: MNHNS, SASEGT. The CDR3 is 14 amino acids. V was pared by 6 bases and J by 0 bases, with 9 bases between. The CDR3 DNA follows: TGTGCCAGCAGCCCGTCAGTCTCTGGAAACACCATATATTTT. Translation gives CASSPSVSGNTIYF.

The chain carries TRBV5-1 and TRBJ1-1, with 7 nucleotides matching TRBD1. The CDR3 loop spans 15 amino acids. Germline loops: CDR1 SGHRS, CDR2 YFSETQ. The V segment lost 8 bases and the J segment 8 bases; nucleotides outside the gene matches: 18. CDR3: CASKPTSNRGEEAFF. Here the CDR3 DNA reads TGCGCCAGTAAACCTACCAGTAACAGGGGAGAGGAAGCTTTCTTT.

The J gene is TRBJ1-2, the V gene TRBV10-2, with no clear D. V was trimmed by 4 bases and J by 4 bases, leaving 7 bases between them. The CDR3 consists of 12 residues. The germline gives CDR1 WSHSY, CDR2 SAAADI. The CDR3 DNA is TGCGCCAGCAGTGTGGCAGTCTATGGCTACACCTTC. It specifies CASSVAVYGYTF.

The chain combines TRBV11-2 with TRBJ1-1, with D perhaps matching TRBD1 (5 bases). Germline V gives CDR1 SGHAT, CDR2 FQNNGV. V was cut by 5 bases and J by 4 bases, with 11 bases left in between. This CDR3 has 13 residues. The chain's CDR3 is CASSTRESTEAFF. The CDR3 DNA sequence: TGTGCCAGCAGCACCAGGGAGAGCACTGAAGCTTTCTTT.